A selection of T cell receptor beta chains follows, all from one sample in a study of T cells in localized non-small cell lung cancer. Sequencing used immunoSEQ multiplex PCR; TCRdb keeps in-frame clones, though not all of them. The sample has tens of thousands of clones, 85% to 90% seen once. Sequenced here: peripheral blood, sampled before any cancer treatment. The source is a male donor at least 60 years old with stage I lung adenocarcinoma. Both conserved end residues are part of each CDR3. Each record gives: D gene, J gene, V gene, clone size, CDR3 protein, CDR3 DNA. A D gene is named only where the DNA matches it firmly. Expanded clones are given a class, and other clones once, few, many or no size at all.

d_gene: NA; j_gene: TRBJ1-2; v_gene: TRBV7-2; abundance: NA; CDR3aa: CASSLEGINGYTF; CDR3nt: TGTGCCAGCAGCTTAGAGGGGATAAATGGCTACACCTTC
d_gene: TRBD2; j_gene: TRBJ2-1; v_gene: TRBV7-8; abundance: NA; CDR3aa: CASSLARVLAAPYNEQFF; CDR3nt: TGTGCCAGCAGCTTAGCGAGGGTGCTAGCGGCCCCCTACAATGAGCAGTTCTTC
d_gene: NA; j_gene: TRBJ2-1; v_gene: TRBV7-8; abundance: NA; CDR3aa: CASSFGLTYNEQFF; CDR3nt: TGTGCCAGCAGCTTCGGCTTGACCTACAATGAGCAGTTCTTC
d_gene: NA; j_gene: TRBJ2-3; v_gene: TRBV25-1; abundance: NA; CDR3aa: CASSPPGAGYTDTQYF; CDR3nt: TGTGCCAGCAGTCCCCCGGGAGCTGGGTACACAGATACGCAGTATTTT
d_gene: NA; j_gene: TRBJ2-5; v_gene: TRBV6-5; abundance: NA; CDR3aa: CASRLAETQYF; CDR3nt: TGTGCCAGCCGCCTGGCGGAGACCCAGTACTTC
d_gene: NA; j_gene: TRBJ2-3; v_gene: TRBV7-9; abundance: NA; CDR3aa: CASSVYSTDTQYF; CDR3nt: TGTGCCAGCAGCGTCTACAGCACAGATACGCAGTATTTT
d_gene: TRBD1; j_gene: TRBJ1-4; v_gene: TRBV7-9; abundance: once; CDR3aa: CASSSTGGYEKLFF; CDR3nt: TGTGCCAGCAGCTCGACAGGGGGGTATGAAAAACTGTTTTTT
d_gene: TRBD1; j_gene: TRBJ2-1; v_gene: TRBV7-2; abundance: NA; CDR3aa: CASSTEQGALQFF; CDR3nt: TGTGCCAGCAGCACAGAACAGGGGGCGTTGCAGTTCTTC
d_gene: NA; j_gene: TRBJ2-3; v_gene: TRBV5-1; abundance: NA; CDR3aa: CASSFGQGGTDTQYF; CDR3nt: TGCGCCAGCAGCTTCGGGCAGGGTGGCACAGATACGCAGTATTTT
d_gene: TRBD1; j_gene: TRBJ1-5; v_gene: TRBV2; abundance: NA; CDR3aa: CASSLGGQGHQPQHF; CDR3nt: TGTGCCAGCAGCTTGGGGGGACAGGGTCATCAGCCCCAGCATTTT
d_gene: NA; j_gene: TRBJ1-5; v_gene: TRBV7-8; abundance: few; CDR3aa: CASSLYPAAAGHQPQHF; CDR3nt: TGTGCCAGCAGCTTATATCCGGCGGCGGCGGGCCATCAGCCCCAGCATTTT
d_gene: NA; j_gene: TRBJ2-2; v_gene: TRBV4-3; abundance: NA; CDR3aa: CASSQAGVGGELFF; CDR3nt: TGCGCCAGCAGCCAAGCGGGAGTGGGGGGGGAGCTGTTTTTT
d_gene: NA; j_gene: TRBJ1-1; v_gene: TRBV18; abundance: NA; CDR3aa: CASSISGFDGKAFF; CDR3nt: TGTGCCAGCTCAATATCGGGATTCGACGGGAAAGCTTTCTTT
d_gene: NA; j_gene: TRBJ2-7; v_gene: TRBV7-2; abundance: once; CDR3aa: CASSTVAQGEQYF; CDR3nt: TGTGCCAGCAGCACAGTCGCCCAGGGCGAGCAGTACTTC
d_gene: TRBD1; j_gene: TRBJ2-3; v_gene: TRBV7-2; abundance: NA; CDR3aa: CASSAQGATDTQYF; CDR3nt: TGTGCCAGCAGCGCACAGGGGGCAACAGATACGCAGTATTTT
d_gene: TRBD2; j_gene: TRBJ2-1; v_gene: TRBV18; abundance: NA; CDR3aa: CASSPPAGVEWGEQFF; CDR3nt: TGTGCCAGCTCACCACCGGCGGGAGTAGAATGGGGTGAGCAGTTCTTC
d_gene: TRBD2; j_gene: TRBJ2-2; v_gene: TRBV19; abundance: NA; CDR3aa: CASSMWIAGGTGELFF; CDR3nt: TGTGCCAGTAGTATGTGGATAGCGGGGGGCACCGGGGAGCTGTTTTTT
d_gene: TRBD1; j_gene: TRBJ2-4; v_gene: TRBV5-1; abundance: NA; CDR3aa: CASSLQGAAKNIQYF; CDR3nt: TGCGCCAGCAGCTTACAGGGGGCGGCCAAAAACATTCAGTACTTC
d_gene: NA; j_gene: TRBJ1-1; v_gene: TRBV27; abundance: NA; CDR3aa: CASSSQGNEAFF; CDR3nt: TGTGCCAGCAGTTCGCAGGGAAATGAAGCTTTCTTT
d_gene: TRBD1; j_gene: TRBJ2-7; v_gene: TRBV7-8; abundance: few; CDR3aa: CASSWGQGGEQYF; CDR3nt: TGTGCCAGCAGCTGGGGACAGGGAGGCGAGCAGTACTTC
d_gene: TRBD1; j_gene: TRBJ1-1; v_gene: TRBV27; abundance: NA; CDR3aa: CASSLSRDRVRAFF; CDR3nt: TGTGCCAGCAGTTTATCCCGGGACAGGGTTAGAGCTTTCTTT
d_gene: NA; j_gene: TRBJ2-2; v_gene: TRBV5-8; abundance: NA; CDR3aa: CASSLKVRTGELFF; CDR3nt: TGTGCCAGCAGCTTGAAGGTCAGGACCGGGGAGCTGTTTTTT
d_gene: NA; j_gene: TRBJ2-2; v_gene: TRBV19; abundance: NA; CDR3aa: CASSISDNTGELFF; CDR3nt: TGTGCCAGTAGTATATCAGATAACACCGGGGAGCTGTTTTTT
d_gene: NA; j_gene: TRBJ2-3; v_gene: TRBV6-6; abundance: NA; CDR3aa: CASSQISDTQYF; CDR3nt: TGTGCCAGCAGCCAGATCTCCGATACGCAGTATTTT
d_gene: TRBD1; j_gene: TRBJ2-2; v_gene: TRBV27; abundance: NA; CDR3aa: CASSFSTGGTGELFF; CDR3nt: TGTGCCAGCAGTTTCTCGACAGGGGGCACCGGGGAGCTGTTTTTT
d_gene: NA; j_gene: TRBJ2-7; v_gene: TRBV28; abundance: NA; CDR3aa: CASSPVPPREQYF; CDR3nt: TGTGCCAGCAGTCCGGTCCCTCCCCGCGAGCAGTACTTC
d_gene: NA; j_gene: TRBJ1-2; v_gene: TRBV4-1; abundance: NA; CDR3aa: CASSQDEPGSGYTF; CDR3nt: TGCGCCAGCAGCCAAGATGAACCAGGGAGTGGCTACACCTTC
d_gene: TRBD1; j_gene: TRBJ2-7; v_gene: TRBV6-5; abundance: medium-sized; CDR3aa: CATRQGGYEQYF; CDR3nt: TGTGCCACCCGACAGGGGGGTTACGAGCAGTACTTC
d_gene: NA; j_gene: TRBJ2-5; v_gene: TRBV7-6; abundance: NA; CDR3aa: CASSLDTGWGETQYF; CDR3nt: TGTGCCAGCAGCTTAGATACGGGCTGGGGGGAGACCCAGTACTTC
d_gene: NA; j_gene: TRBJ1-5; v_gene: TRBV5-8; abundance: NA; CDR3aa: CASSFGRQASNQPQHF; CDR3nt: TGTGCCAGCAGCTTTGGGCGACAGGCTAGCAATCAGCCCCAGCATTTT
d_gene: NA; j_gene: TRBJ1-5; v_gene: TRBV30; abundance: NA; CDR3aa: CAWSPVGSNQPQHF; CDR3nt: TGTGCCTGGAGCCCCGTTGGAAGCAATCAGCCCCAGCATTTT
d_gene: TRBD2; j_gene: TRBJ2-3; v_gene: TRBV19; abundance: once; CDR3aa: CASSFGLALTDTQYF; CDR3nt: TGTGCCAGTAGTTTTGGACTAGCGCTTACAGATACGCAGTATTTT
d_gene: NA; j_gene: TRBJ1-5; v_gene: TRBV11-3; abundance: once; CDR3aa: CASSLAPTRGVGQPQHF; CDR3nt: TGTGCCAGCAGCTTAGCTCCCACGAGGGGCGTGGGTCAGCCCCAGCATTTT
d_gene: NA; j_gene: TRBJ2-1; v_gene: TRBV10-3; abundance: NA; CDR3aa: CAISDSRNDEQFF; CDR3nt: TGTGCCATCAGTGATAGCCGGAACGATGAGCAGTTCTTC
d_gene: TRBD1; j_gene: TRBJ1-4; v_gene: TRBV7-2; abundance: NA; CDR3aa: CASSLDGTGNDEKLFF; CDR3nt: TGTGCCAGCAGCTTAGACGGGACAGGGAATGATGAAAAACTGTTTTTT
d_gene: NA; j_gene: TRBJ1-1; v_gene: TRBV7-6; abundance: once; CDR3aa: CASSLQSDTEAFF; CDR3nt: TGTGCCAGCAGCTTACAGAGTGACACTGAAGCTTTCTTT
d_gene: NA; j_gene: TRBJ2-3; v_gene: TRBV7-9; abundance: few; CDR3aa: CASSGPGTSTDTQYF; CDR3nt: TGTGCCAGCAGTGGGCCGGGGACTAGCACAGATACGCAGTATTTT
d_gene: NA; j_gene: TRBJ2-1; v_gene: TRBV5-1; abundance: NA; CDR3aa: CASKGSNQIYNEQFF; CDR3nt: TGCGCCAGCAAGGGGAGCAACCAGATTTACAATGAGCAGTTCTTC
d_gene: TRBD1; j_gene: TRBJ2-5; v_gene: TRBV5-4; abundance: NA; CDR3aa: CASSPPGGQGQETQYF; CDR3nt: TGTGCCAGCAGCCCCCCTGGGGGACAGGGCCAAGAGACCCAGTACTTC
d_gene: TRBD1; j_gene: TRBJ1-2; v_gene: TRBV10-3; abundance: once; CDR3aa: CASSSPGQGMKGSGYTF; CDR3nt: TGTGCCAGCAGTTCCCCGGGACAGGGGATGAAGGGAAGCGGCTACACCTTC